This TCR beta chain was captured by sequencing in a study of T cell repertoires in cytomegalovirus infection. In the study overall: Based on public TCR beta signatures, there were indications of CMV infection and of a matching HLA type.

Using its own MiXCR run on the reads, TCRdb lists one record per CDR3 protein. The sample contains a few hundred thousand distinct CDR3 sequences, around a sixth of which appear only once. V shed 0 bases and J shed 1 base, with 5 bases lying between them. CDR3 size: 13 residues. Germline loops: CDR1 SGHRS, CDR2 YFSETQ. Note on this clonotype: Its target is not known.

Study results and limitations: There were HLA-C-restricted CMV-specific TCR beta clonotypes dominating the ex vivo response.

The genes are TRBV5-1 and TRBJ2-7, with D maybe TRBD2 (5 bases). The clonotype comes from a human donor in good health (CMV status not recorded). Some clones in this sample may be carry-over from other donors' samples. The source material was PBMCs. This CDR3 is CASSLGESYEQYF. CDR3 nucleotide sequence: TGCGCCAGCAGCTTGGGGGAGTCCTACGAGCAGTACTTC.